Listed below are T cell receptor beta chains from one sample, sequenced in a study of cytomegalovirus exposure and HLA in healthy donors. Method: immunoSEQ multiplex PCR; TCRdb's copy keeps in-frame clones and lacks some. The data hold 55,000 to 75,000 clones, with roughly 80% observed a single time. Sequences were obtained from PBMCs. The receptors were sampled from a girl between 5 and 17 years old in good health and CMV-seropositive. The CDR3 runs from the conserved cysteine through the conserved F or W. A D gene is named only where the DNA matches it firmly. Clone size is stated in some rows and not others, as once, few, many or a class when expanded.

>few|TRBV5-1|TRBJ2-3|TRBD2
TGCGCCAGCAGCTCCGACAGGACTAGCGGGCTAAGCACAGATACGCAGTATTTT
CASSSDRTSGLSTDTQYF
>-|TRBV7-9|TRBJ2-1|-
TGTGCCAGCAGCCTCCGGGGGGCCCAGCAGTTCTTC
CASSLRGAQQFF
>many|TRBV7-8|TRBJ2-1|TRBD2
TGTGCCAGCAGTCTAGCGGGAGTTGTTTACAATGAGCAGTTCTTC
CASSLAGVVYNEQFF
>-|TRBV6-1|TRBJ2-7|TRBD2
TGTGCCAGCAGTGAAATCTTAGCGGGGGCGTACGAGCAGTACTTC
CASSEILAGAYEQYF
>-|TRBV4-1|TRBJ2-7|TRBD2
TGCGCCAGCAGCCGTTTGACTAGCGGGAGGGCGGGGGAGCAGTACTTC
CASSRLTSGRAGEQYF
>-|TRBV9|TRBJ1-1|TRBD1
TGTGCCAGCAGCGCCAGCAGGGGGCTGAACACTGAAGCTTTCTTT
CASSASRGLNTEAFF
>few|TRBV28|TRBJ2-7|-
TGTGCCAGCAGTCCCTACCAGCGCGGCTACGAGCAGTACTTC
CASSPYQRGYEQYF
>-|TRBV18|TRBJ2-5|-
TGTGCCAGCTCACCATTTGCAGGGGAAGAGACCCAGTACTTC
CASSPFAGEETQYF
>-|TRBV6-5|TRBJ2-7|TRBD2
TGTGCCAGCAGTCTCGGACTAGCGGGAGCCTACGAGCAGTACTTC
CASSLGLAGAYEQYF
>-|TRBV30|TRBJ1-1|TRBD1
TGTGCCTGGACTCGCGGGACAGTGAACACTGAAGCTTTCTTT
CAWTRGTVNTEAFF
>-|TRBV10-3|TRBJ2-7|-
TGTGCCATCAGTTCAACGGACCGGGAGACTTACGAGCAGTACTTC
CAISSTDRETYEQYF
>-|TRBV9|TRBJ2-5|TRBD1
TGTGCCAGCAGCACTCTTTCCGGGACAGCACAAGAGACCCAGTACTTC
CASSTLSGTAQETQYF
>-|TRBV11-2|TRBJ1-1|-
TGTGCCAGCAGCTTAGAAGGGAGGCAAAACACTGAAGCTTTCTTT
CASSLEGRQNTEAFF
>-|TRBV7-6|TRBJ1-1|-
TGTGCCAGCAGCTCTGGCCGAGGAAGCATCATGAACACTGAAGCTTTCTTT
CASSSGRGSIMNTEAFF
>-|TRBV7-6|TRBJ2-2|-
TGTGCCAGCAGCTTAGGGCTACGCGGCGGGGAGCTGTTTTTT
CASSLGLRGGELFF
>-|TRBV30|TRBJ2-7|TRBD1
TGTGCCTGGAGTACCCAGGGGGCCTACGAGCAGTACTTC
CAWSTQGAYEQYF